The entry below describes one T cell receptor beta chain. The antigen is not known. The source of the sample is a study of T cells after yellow fever vaccination. Study information: Fractions containing few cells were prepared with SMART-Seq v4 Ultra Low Input. General observations from the study: Shared CD4/CD8 clonotypes were a small share, likely from convergent recombination.

As TCR cDNA was made by 5'RACE template switching, a universal primer site and UMIs were added. TCRdb used MiXCR to reprocess the 5' RACE reads, holding one entry per CDR3 protein. The sample lists under 300,000 distinct CDR3 sequences, 6.9% occurring once. Germline V lookup: CDR1 SEHNR, CDR2 FQNEAQ (reference sequence). This CDR3 has 14 residues. Trimming took off 8 bases at V and 4 bases at J, with 18 bases between the two ends. The chain uses TRBV7-9 and TRBJ2-7; D gene unclear. The receptor's source is a man under 40 who received the YFV17D yellow fever vaccine. The sample here was CD4+ T cells sorted from PBMCs, taken 15 days after the yellow fever booster vaccination. CDR3 in DNA: TGTGCCAGCTCCCTGATCCATACCCCATACGAGCAGTACTTC. Its protein product is CASSLIHTPYEQYF.